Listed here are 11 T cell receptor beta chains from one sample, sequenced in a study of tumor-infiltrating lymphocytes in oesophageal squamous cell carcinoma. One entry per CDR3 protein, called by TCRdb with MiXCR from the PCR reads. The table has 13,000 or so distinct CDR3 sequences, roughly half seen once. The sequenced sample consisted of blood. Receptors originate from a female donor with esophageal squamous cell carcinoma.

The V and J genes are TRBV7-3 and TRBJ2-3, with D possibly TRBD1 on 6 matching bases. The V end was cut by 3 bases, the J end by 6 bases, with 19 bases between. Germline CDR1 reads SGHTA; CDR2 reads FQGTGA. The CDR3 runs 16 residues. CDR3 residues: CASSFSRGQHLDTQYF. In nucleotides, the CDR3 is TGTGCCAGCAGCTTTAGCAGGGGACAACACTTGGATACGCAGTATTTT.

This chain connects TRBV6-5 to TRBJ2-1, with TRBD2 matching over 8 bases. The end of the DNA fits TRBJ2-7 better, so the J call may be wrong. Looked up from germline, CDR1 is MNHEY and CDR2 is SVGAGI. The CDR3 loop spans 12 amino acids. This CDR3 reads CASRMRGDEQYF. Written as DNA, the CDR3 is TGTGCCAGCAGGATGCGGGGGGACGAGCAGTACTTC.

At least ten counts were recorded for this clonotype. The CDR3 DNA reads as TGTGCCAGCAGGGGCCAGGGAGTGGGTTCACCCCTCCACTTT. As protein: CASRGQGVGSPLHF. V usage is TRBV27 and J usage is TRBJ1-6; possible D gene TRBD1, 5 bases. The germline V gene encodes CDR1 MNHEY and CDR2 SMNVEV (reference sequence). The CDR3 covers 14 residues. Trimming pared 6 bases from V and 9 bases from J, leaving 15 bases between.

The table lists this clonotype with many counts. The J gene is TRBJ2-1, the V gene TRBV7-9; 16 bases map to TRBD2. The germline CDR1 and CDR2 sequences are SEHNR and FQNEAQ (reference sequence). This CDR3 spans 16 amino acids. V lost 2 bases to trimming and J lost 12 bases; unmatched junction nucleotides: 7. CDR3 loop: CASSLPGLAGGPGQFF. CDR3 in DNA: TGTGCCAGCAGCTTACCGGGACTAGCGGGAGGGCCGGGGCAGTTCTTC.

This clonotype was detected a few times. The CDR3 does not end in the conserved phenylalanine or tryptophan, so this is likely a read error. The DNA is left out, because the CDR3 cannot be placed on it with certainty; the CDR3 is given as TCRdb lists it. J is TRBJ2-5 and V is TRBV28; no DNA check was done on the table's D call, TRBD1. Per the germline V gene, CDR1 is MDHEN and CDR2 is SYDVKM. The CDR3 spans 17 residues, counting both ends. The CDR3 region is CASSLRAGGVLVLHFGN.

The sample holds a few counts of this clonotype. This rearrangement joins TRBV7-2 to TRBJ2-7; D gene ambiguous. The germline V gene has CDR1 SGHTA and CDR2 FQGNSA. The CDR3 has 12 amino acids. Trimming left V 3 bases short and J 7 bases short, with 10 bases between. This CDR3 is CASSLRPGEQYF. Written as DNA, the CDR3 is TGTGCCAGCAGCTTGAGGCCCGGGGAGCAGTACTTC.

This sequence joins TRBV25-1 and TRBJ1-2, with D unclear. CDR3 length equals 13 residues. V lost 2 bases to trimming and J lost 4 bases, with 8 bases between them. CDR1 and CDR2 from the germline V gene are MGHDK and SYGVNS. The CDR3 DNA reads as TGTGCCAGCAGTGAAATGGAATCCTATGGCTACACCTTC. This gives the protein CASSEMESYGYTF.

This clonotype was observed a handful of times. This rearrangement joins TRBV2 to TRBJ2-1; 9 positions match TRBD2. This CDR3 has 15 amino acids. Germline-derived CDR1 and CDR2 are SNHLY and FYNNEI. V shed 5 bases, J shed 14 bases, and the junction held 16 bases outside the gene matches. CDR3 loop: CASSPSIGAGGRKFF. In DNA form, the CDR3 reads TGTGCCAGCAGTCCCTCTATCGGGGCGGGGGGGCGAAAGTTCTTC.

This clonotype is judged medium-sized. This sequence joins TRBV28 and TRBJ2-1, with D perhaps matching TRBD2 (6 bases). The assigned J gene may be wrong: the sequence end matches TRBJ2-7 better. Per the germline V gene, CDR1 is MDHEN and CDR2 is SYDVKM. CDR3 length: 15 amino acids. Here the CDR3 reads CASSLGVTGLTAQYF. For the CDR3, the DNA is TGTGCCAGCAGTTTAGGGGTTACAGGACTAACAGCGCAGTACTTC.

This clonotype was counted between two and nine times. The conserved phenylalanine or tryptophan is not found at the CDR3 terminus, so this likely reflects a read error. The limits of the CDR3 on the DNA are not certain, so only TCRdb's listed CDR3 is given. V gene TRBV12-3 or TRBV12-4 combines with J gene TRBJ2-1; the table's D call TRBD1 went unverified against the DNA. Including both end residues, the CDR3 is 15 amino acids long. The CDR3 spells CASSLVWGYGYTFGS.

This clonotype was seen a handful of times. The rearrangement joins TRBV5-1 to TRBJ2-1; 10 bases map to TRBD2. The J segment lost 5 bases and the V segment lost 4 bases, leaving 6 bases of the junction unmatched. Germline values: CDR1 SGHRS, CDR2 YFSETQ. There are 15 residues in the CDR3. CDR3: CASSHLAGVHNEQFF. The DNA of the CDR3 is TGCGCCAGCAGCCACCTAGCGGGAGTTCACAATGAGCAGTTCTTC.